The clone carrying this TCR beta chain was seen a few times. As yet, its antigen is unknown. The sample comes from a study of OX40 agonist ivuxolimab in advanced cancers. Looking at the study overall: A male proportion of approximately 83% was recorded, with mean age roughly 60 years and range about 20 to 79. Study-wide results and limits: CD8+ T cells (on average) carried more expanded clones than CD4+ T cells. Low normalized T-cell clonal expansion also characterized some of the nonresponders. At 0.1 to 3.0 mg/kg and by week 6, clonal expansion occurred in CD4+ and CD8+ blood T cells.

TCRdb's table, derived via immunoSEQ multiplex PCR, lists solely in-frame clones and lacks some. The sample consists of about 51,000 clones, roughly 80% of them appearing once. The sequence came from an adult with an advanced solid tumor such as melanoma, head and neck, liver or kidney cancer. The specimen comprised CD4+ or CD8+ T cells sorted from blood, sampled in a trial of the OX40 agonist ivuxolimab.

In DNA form, the CDR3 reads TGTGCCAGCAGCAAGGACGGATATGCAACTAATGAAAAACTGTTTTTT. Translation: CASSKDGYATNEKLFF. V and J are TRBV21-1 and TRBJ1-4. TRBV21-1 is assigned pseudogene status. The CDR3 runs to 16 residues.